These 29 T cell receptor beta chains share one sample of origin, sequenced in a study of post-analysis software for immune sequencing data. For these TCRs, the target antigens are not known. Points from the study as a whole: TRBV5-6, TRBV5-1 and TRBV20-1 were among five TRBV segments more frequent in patients than controls.

Sequencing libraries made from TCR beta cDNA carried unique molecular identifiers. MiXCR, run by TCRdb on the PCR reads, gives a single entry per CDR3 protein. The repertoire holds hundreds of thousands of distinct CDR3 sequences, with 25% to 30% as singletons. The specimen was blood. These receptors all come from a girl under 18 with multiple sclerosis.

This clonotype showed up just a few times. J is TRBJ2-3 and V is TRBV20-1; weak D call: TRBD2 (7 bases). The CDR3 spans 15 residues. Trimming shortened V by 6 bases and J by 2 bases, and 18 bases separated the two germline ends. From germline, CDR1 is DFQATT and CDR2 SNEGSKA (reference sequence). The chain's CDR3 is CSARGLAENTDTQYF. CDR3 in DNA: TGCAGTGCCCGGGGGCTAGCGGAAAACACAGATACGCAGTATTTT.

This clonotype was observed many times. The chain recombines TRBV12-3 or TRBV12-4 with TRBJ2-4; TRBD2 aligns across 12 bases. This CDR3 region has 13 residues. V dropped 4 bases and J dropped 10; count of bases not matched to a gene: 2. DNA of the CDR3: TGTGCCAGCAGTTGGACTAGCGGGGAAATTCAGTACTTC. This gives the protein CASSWTSGEIQYF.

A word on this clonotype: A much larger clone lies a single base off, so this may be a read error. The chain links TRBV20-1 to TRBJ1-2, with D possibly TRBD1 on 5 matching bases. Germline-derived CDR1 and CDR2 are DFQATT and SNEGSKA (reference sequence). The CDR3 covers 12 residues. The V gene lost 3 bases and the J gene lost 3 bases, with 8 bases spanning the gap. This CDR3 reads CSARGEYYGYTF. For the CDR3, the DNA is TGCAGTGCTAGGGGGGAGTACTATGGCTACACCTTC.

As DNA, the CDR3 is TGTGCCAGCAGGCCTAGGGACAGGGGGCGGCACGAGCAGTACTTC. Translated: CASRPRDRGRHEQYF. This chain links TRBV27 with TRBJ2-7; 12 positions match TRBD1. V lost 6 bases and J lost 5; bases outside the gene matches: 8. The CDR3 runs 15 residues. From germline, CDR1 is MNHEY and CDR2 SMNVEV (reference sequence).

Only a few counts were recorded for this clonotype. The chain is built from TRBV7-8 and TRBJ2-5, with D tentatively TRBD1 (6 bases). The DNA matches TRBJ2-7 better at its end, which makes the J call doubtful. Germline V gene data show CDR1 as SGHVS and CDR2 as FQNEAQ. The CDR3 covers 12 residues. CDR3 sequence: CASRGAAYEQYF. The CDR3 nucleotides read TGTGCCAGCAGGGGGGCAGCCTACGAGCAGTACTTC.

V and J are TRBV29-1 and TRBJ1-4; no firm D call. V lost 7 bases and J lost 4, with 13 bases in between. The CDR3 covers 13 residues. CDR1 is SQVTM, CDR2 ANQGSEA, per germline. CDR3 sequence (DNA): TGCAGCGCCGAGGAGCCGATTAATGAAAAACTGTTTTTT. Residues: CSAEEPINEKLFF.

The chain links TRBV20-1 to TRBJ2-1; the match to TRBD2 covers 7 bases. The CDR3 contains 13 residues. After removal of 6 bases from V and 7 bases from J, the junction contained 9 bases not matched to a gene. Germline V gene data show CDR1 as DFQATT and CDR2 as SNEGSKA (reference sequence). The CDR3 bases are TGCAGTGCCTGGGGGGGAGAAGTAAATGAGCAGTTCTTC. It encodes CSAWGGEVNEQFF.

The table lists this clonotype with a few counts. The gene calls are TRBV5-1 and TRBJ1-2; maybe TRBD1 (6 bases). The length of the CDR3 is 13 residues. Germline lookup yields CDR1 SGHRS and CDR2 YFSETQ. V shed 4 bases and J shed 5 bases, with 12 bases lying between them. The CDR3: CASSGNRDYGYTF. The CDR3 region has the DNA TGCGCCAGCAGCGGAAACAGGGATTATGGCTACACCTTC.

This chain connects TRBV20-1 to TRBJ1-6; D is unclear. Trimming took 4 bases from V and 0 from J, leaving 4 bases between them. Germline V lookup: CDR1 DFQATT, CDR2 SNEGSKA (reference sequence). The CDR3 spans 13 residues. This CDR3 reads CSAKASYNSPLHF. The DNA of the CDR3 is TGCAGTGCTAAGGCCTCCTATAATTCACCCCTCCACTTT.

This clonotype showed up just a few times. The CDR3 DNA follows: TGCGCCAGCAGCTTGGGGAGGATTACTAGCACAGATACGCAGTATTTT. It is translated as CASSLGRITSTDTQYF. This chain connects TRBV5-1 to TRBJ2-3, with D perhaps TRBD2 (5 bases). This CDR3 contains 16 residues. CDR1 and CDR2 from the germline V gene are SGHRS and YFSETQ. Deletions cut 0 bases from V and 0 bases from J, with 11 bases between.

This chain joins TRBV12-3 or TRBV12-4 and TRBJ1-2; no clear D. Trimming cost V 3 bases and J 6 bases, with 8 bases left between them. The CDR3 length is 12 residues. In DNA form, the CDR3 reads TGTGCCAGCAGTTTTAGCACGGATGGCTACACCTTC. This encodes CASSFSTDGYTF.

On this clonotype: This may arise from a read error, as a much more abundant clone is one base away. This chain joins TRBV7-2 and TRBJ2-5; 8 nucleotides agree with TRBD1. The DNA end is more similar to TRBJ2-7, so the J call may be wrong. Looked up from germline, CDR1 is SGHTA and CDR2 is FQGNSA. This CDR3 contains 16 residues. The DNA of the CDR3 is TGTGCCAGCAGCTTGAGACAGGGGCCTGGCTCCAACGAGCAGTACTTC. Translated, it gives CASSLRQGPGSNEQYF.

This clonotype was detected many times. V gene TRBV7-2 combines with J gene TRBJ1-6; the D is unclear. Trimming left V 5 bases short and J 0 bases short, with 5 bases between. The CDR3 has 14 residues. Germline V gene sequence: CDR1 SGHTA, CDR2 FQGNSA. The CDR3 sequence is CASSPSSYNSPLHF. CDR3 coding DNA: TGTGCCAGCAGCCCCAGCTCCTATAATTCACCCCTCCACTTT.

To note about this clonotype: The DNA is left out, because the CDR3 cannot be placed on it with certainty; the CDR3 is given as TCRdb lists it. This chain uses TRBV5-1 with TRBJ2-3; the table names TRBD2, a call not compared with the DNA. Ends included, the CDR3 has 18 residues. CDR1 and CDR2 (germline): SGHRS, YFSETQ. This CDR3 is CASSFGPGGTSGRDTQYF.

The chain joins TRBV3-1 to TRBJ1-1; D unresolved. This CDR3 region has 14 residues. V was shortened by 6 bases and J by 0 bases, with 11 bases between the two germline ends. Per germline, CDR1 LGHDT and CDR2 YNNKEL (reference sequence). CDR3 loop: CASSHKLMNTEAFF. Written as DNA, the CDR3 is TGTGCCAGCAGTCACAAGCTCATGAACACTGAAGCTTTCTTT.

This chain connects TRBV20-1 to TRBJ2-5; D is perhaps TRBD1 or TRBD2 (6 bases each). Trimming left V 5 bases short and J 4 bases short, with 23 bases between. Germline loops: CDR1 DFQATT, CDR2 SNEGSKA (reference sequence). CDR3 length: 16 residues. The CDR3 is CSAPRGGRRGVETQYF. CDR3 nucleotides: TGCAGTGCTCCGCGGGGTGGGCGGAGGGGGGTAGAGACCCAGTACTTC.

As concerns this clonotype: The junction departs from the called germline gene at one end, perhaps through a read error. The V gene is TRBV3-1, the J gene TRBJ2-1, with 11 bases that match TRBD2. The CDR3 contains 15 residues. CDR1 is LGHDT, CDR2 YNNKEL, per germline (reference sequence). CDR3 bases: TGTGCCAGCAGCCTTAGCGGGGGGGGCTACAATAAGCAGTTCTTC. Its translation is CASSLSGGGYNKQFF.

As to this clonotype: Since a much larger clone is just one base distant, this may be a read error. V and J are TRBV29-1 and TRBJ2-3; D not certain. The CDR3 has 14 residues. CDR1 and CDR2 from the germline V gene are SQVTM and ANQGSEA. CDR3 DNA: TGCAGCGTCGCCCTCCTGGGCCGCACAGATACGCGGTATTTT. Its translation: CSVALLGRTDTRYF.

The J gene is TRBJ2-1, the V gene TRBV4-3, with TRBD1 identical over 10 bases. The V gene's germline CDR1 is LGHNA and CDR2 YSLEER. The CDR3 spans 19 residues. V was pared by 0 bases and J by 4 bases, with 12 bases of the junction left unmatched. CDR3 region: CASSQDIPLGTGEYNEQFF. The CDR3 bases are TGCGCCAGCAGCCAAGATATCCCCTTAGGGACAGGGGAGTACAATGAGCAGTTCTTC.

This clonotype has a handful of counts. This chain uses TRBV2 with TRBJ2-4; TRBD2 matches at 7 bases. V shed 7 bases and J 7 bases; nucleotides not matched to a gene: 10. Germline V gene sequence: CDR1 SNHLY, CDR2 FYNNEI. The CDR3 loop spans 14 amino acids. The DNA for the CDR3 is TGTGCCAGCACTAAGGGACGGGAGGCCAACATTCAGTACTTC. This translates into CASTKGREANIQYF.

This rearrangement joins TRBV6-5 to TRBJ1-4; D ambiguous. CDR3 length: 16 amino acids. Per germline, CDR1 MNHEY and CDR2 SVGAGI. V lost 0 bases and J 3 bases, leaving 11 bases between the germline ends. The CDR3 sequence: CASSYSMPGSNEKLFF. The CDR3 nucleotides read TGTGCCAGCAGTTACTCGATGCCGGGGTCTAATGAAAAACTGTTTTTT.

This clonotype was seen more than once but under ten times. The chain has TRBV20-1 and TRBJ2-4; the D gene is possibly TRBD2 (6 bases). Trimming left V 1 base short and J 8 bases short, with 18 bases between. CDR1 is DFQATT and CDR2 is SNEGSKA in the germline V gene (reference sequence). The CDR3 has 15 amino acids. CDR3 loop: CSARVGASWGDIQYF. In DNA, the CDR3 is TGCAGTGCTAGAGTTGGAGCGTCCTGGGGGGACATTCAGTACTTC.

Only a few counts were recorded for this clonotype. The genes are TRBV20-1 and TRBJ2-3, with a weak D call TRBD2 (6 bases). The CDR3 consists of 15 residues. Trimming stripped 4 bases from V and 4 bases from J, with 18 bases between. Per germline, CDR1 DFQATT and CDR2 SNEGSKA (reference sequence). The CDR3 region is CSATRGSGASDTQYF. The CDR3 nucleotides read TGCAGTGCTACCCGGGGTAGCGGTGCTTCAGATACGCAGTATTTT.

This clonotype was seen more than once but under ten times. The rearrangement joins TRBV6-1 to TRBJ2-3; D is uncertain. Per germline, CDR1 MNHNS and CDR2 SASEGT. This CDR3 spans 15 amino acids. Trimming took off 4 bases at V and 1 base at J, with 12 bases between the two ends. The CDR3 DNA is TGTGCCAGCAGTGGAAGGGATGGAGGCACAGATACGCAGTATTTT. Its protein is CASSGRDGGTDTQYF.

This clonotype was detected only a few times. The chain has TRBV6-5 and TRBJ1-1; no clear D. Between the trimmed V and J ends, which lost 5 bases and 4 bases, there was a span of 14 bases. Germline-derived CDR1 and CDR2 are MNHEY and SVGAGI. CDR3 length equals 14 residues. The CDR3 DNA is TGTGCCAGCAGTCCGCGGACTACGGGCACTGAAGCTTTCTTT. Residues: CASSPRTTGTEAFF.

The gene calls are TRBV20-1 and TRBJ2-3; 13 bases align to TRBD2. V lost 6 bases, J lost 6 bases, and 6 bases stayed unmatched. Germline CDR1 and CDR2: DFQATT and SNEGSKA (reference sequence). The CDR3 length is 14 residues. CDR3 in amino acids: CSARRTSGSDTQYF. CDR3 DNA: TGCAGTGCCAGAAGGACTAGCGGGAGTGATACGCAGTATTTT.

The chain has TRBV15 and TRBJ2-1; 11 nucleotides line up with TRBD2. This CDR3 region has 16 residues. The J segment lost 4 bases and the V segment lost 1 base, leaving 3 bases of the junction unmatched. From germline, CDR1 is LNHNV and CDR2 YYDKDF (reference sequence). The CDR3 reads CATSRATSGKYNEQFF. In nucleotides, the CDR3 is TGTGCCACCAGCAGAGCGACTAGCGGGAAATACAATGAGCAGTTCTTC.

In regard to this clonotype: This clone may be a read error of a much larger clone one base away. V is TRBV29-1 and J is TRBJ2-7; weak D call: TRBD2 (7 bases). CDR3 length equals 17 residues. The germline V gene has CDR1 SQVTM and CDR2 ANQGSEA. Here the CDR3 DNA reads TGCGGCGCCAGAGGGGGGGCTTTGGGACGGCACTCCTACGAGCAGTACTTC. Amino acid sequence: CGARGGALGRHSYEQYF.

The J gene is TRBJ2-3, the V gene TRBV12-3 or TRBV12-4, with 9 bases that match TRBD2. The CDR3 runs 16 residues. V lost 0 bases, J lost 10 bases, and 11 bases stayed unmatched. In nucleotides, the CDR3 is TGTGCCAGCAGTTTAGCATCCCGAGCGGGAGGTGTTGCGCAGTATTTT. The encoded protein is CASSLASRAGGVAQYF.